This is a list of T cell receptor beta chains from one sample in a study of T-cell reconstitution after alpha-beta-depleted transplantation in children. One entry per CDR3 protein, called by TCRdb with MiXCR from the PCR reads. Among about 540,000 distinct CDR3 sequences, over 25% were seen once, and the ten largest hold 35% to 40%. The material sequenced was PBMCs, taken before TCRalphabeta/CD19-depleted stem cell transplant. These receptor sequences come from a boy less than two years old with Wiskott-Aldrich syndrome, due to receive a stem cell transplant. CDR3s include the opening cysteine and the closing phenylalanine or tryptophan. Fields, in order: D gene, CDR3 length, V gene, clone size, J gene, CDR3 DNA, CDR3 protein. The D gene is left open where the match is weak. Clone size is shown for a subset of rows, as once, few, many or a class of expanded clone.

d_gene: TRBD1; len: 13; v_gene: TRBV6-1; abundance: .; j_gene: TRBJ1-2; CDR3nt: TGTGCCAGCAGTGTACAGGGGGCCTATGGCTACACCTTC; CDR3aa: CASSVQGAYGYTF
d_gene: .; len: 13; v_gene: TRBV24-1; abundance: .; j_gene: TRBJ2-3; CDR3nt: TGTGCCACCAGTGATCCCGACAGAGATACGCAGTATTTT; CDR3aa: CATSDPDRDTQYF
d_gene: TRBD1; len: 13; v_gene: TRBV19; abundance: .; j_gene: TRBJ1-1; CDR3nt: TGTGCCAGTAGTATAGCAGGGGGCACTGAAGCTTTCTTT; CDR3aa: CASSIAGGTEAFF
d_gene: TRBD1; len: 16; v_gene: TRBV5-1; abundance: .; j_gene: TRBJ2-1; CDR3nt: TGCGCCAGCAGCGCCGGGACAGGTATGTCCTACAATGAGCAGTTCTTC; CDR3aa: CASSAGTGMSYNEQFF
d_gene: TRBD2; len: 14; v_gene: TRBV20-1; abundance: .; j_gene: TRBJ2-2; CDR3nt: TGCAGTGCAACTAGCGGGAGTTTTTCCGGGGAGCTGTTTTTT; CDR3aa: CSATSGSFSGELFF
d_gene: .; len: 12; v_gene: TRBV28; abundance: many; j_gene: TRBJ2-7; CDR3nt: TGTGCCAGCAGCTTACGGGTCTACGAGCAGTACTTC; CDR3aa: CASSLRVYEQYF
d_gene: .; len: 14; v_gene: TRBV15; abundance: .; j_gene: TRBJ2-3; CDR3nt: TGTGCCACCAGTGGCGGGGCTAGCACAGATACGCAGTATTTT; CDR3aa: CATSGGASTDTQYF
d_gene: TRBD2; len: 16; v_gene: TRBV12-3/TRBV12-4; abundance: .; j_gene: TRBJ2-3; CDR3nt: TGTGCCAGCATTGGGGCGGCGGGAGGCCGCGCAGATACGCAGTATTTT; CDR3aa: CASIGAAGGRADTQYF
d_gene: .; len: 17; v_gene: TRBV6-1; abundance: .; j_gene: TRBJ2-3; CDR3nt: TGTGCCAGCAGTGAAGACCCTACGGGGAGCTACACAGATACGCAGTATTTT; CDR3aa: CASSEDPTGSYTDTQYF
d_gene: TRBD2; len: 16; v_gene: TRBV10-3; abundance: few; j_gene: TRBJ2-1; CDR3nt: TGTGCCATCAGTGAGAATCTCGCGGGAGGTTACAATGAGCAGTTCTTC; CDR3aa: CAISENLAGGYNEQFF
d_gene: TRBD1; len: 16; v_gene: TRBV5-1; abundance: few; j_gene: TRBJ2-5; CDR3nt: TGCGCCAGCAGCACGACAGGGGGCGCGACTCAAGAGACCCAGTACTTC; CDR3aa: CASSTTGGATQETQYF
d_gene: .; len: 16; v_gene: TRBV27; abundance: few; j_gene: TRBJ2-3; CDR3nt: TGTGCCAGCAGTTTAGAAAGGCCGTTGTACACAGATACGCAGTATTTT; CDR3aa: CASSLERPLYTDTQYF
d_gene: .; len: 15; v_gene: TRBV6-1; abundance: few; j_gene: TRBJ2-7; CDR3nt: TGTGCCAGCAGTGTGTTGGACCGGAGCTCCTACGAGCAGTACTTC; CDR3aa: CASSVLDRSSYEQYF
d_gene: .; len: 14; v_gene: TRBV24-1; abundance: few; j_gene: TRBJ2-1; CDR3nt: TGTGCCACCAGTGATCAACCCGGCTCCAATGAGCAGTTCTTC; CDR3aa: CATSDQPGSNEQFF
d_gene: TRBD2; len: 13; v_gene: TRBV24-1; abundance: few; j_gene: TRBJ2-1; CDR3nt: TGTGCCACTAATAGCGGGAGAAACAATGAGCAGTTCTTC; CDR3aa: CATNSGRNNEQFF
d_gene: TRBD1; len: 13; v_gene: TRBV6-1; abundance: few; j_gene: TRBJ1-2; CDR3nt: TGTGCCAGTCGGACAGGGCTTTTTGGAGGCTACACCTTC; CDR3aa: CASRTGLFGGYTF
d_gene: TRBD2; len: 16; v_gene: TRBV7-2; abundance: .; j_gene: TRBJ2-7; CDR3nt: TGTGCCAGCAGCCCCTTAGCGGGAGGGCCGGTATACGAGCAGTACTTC; CDR3aa: CASSPLAGGPVYEQYF
d_gene: .; len: 18; v_gene: TRBV15; abundance: .; j_gene: TRBJ2-6; CDR3nt: TGTGCCACCAGCAGAAAACGGGAGAGTTACTCTGGGGCCAACGTCCTGACTTTC; CDR3aa: CATSRKRESYSGANVLTF
d_gene: TRBD2; len: 16; v_gene: TRBV20-1; abundance: .; j_gene: TRBJ2-1; CDR3nt: TGCAGTGCTAGGGGACTAGCGGGCATAGCCTACAATGAGCAGTTCTTC; CDR3aa: CSARGLAGIAYNEQFF
d_gene: TRBD2; len: 19; v_gene: TRBV20-1; abundance: .; j_gene: TRBJ2-3; CDR3nt: TGCAGTGCTAGAGATCCGAAACTAGCGGGAGGGGTGGTCAAAGATACGCAGTATTTT; CDR3aa: CSARDPKLAGGVVKDTQYF
d_gene: .; len: 13; v_gene: TRBV6-1; abundance: few; j_gene: TRBJ2-7; CDR3nt: TGTGCCAGCAGGGTTACAGGGACCTACGAGCAGTACTTC; CDR3aa: CASRVTGTYEQYF
d_gene: TRBD2; len: 17; v_gene: TRBV5-1; abundance: .; j_gene: TRBJ2-1; CDR3nt: TGCGCCAGCAGCCCCTACGTACTAGCGGAACCCTACAATGAGCAGTTCTTC; CDR3aa: CASSPYVLAEPYNEQFF
d_gene: TRBD2; len: 16; v_gene: TRBV12-3/TRBV12-4; abundance: few; j_gene: TRBJ2-1; CDR3nt: TGTGCCAGCAGTTTAGCGCTGGGACTAGCGTACAATGAGCAGTTCTTC; CDR3aa: CASSLALGLAYNEQFF
d_gene: TRBD1; len: 18; v_gene: TRBV24-1; abundance: .; j_gene: TRBJ2-7; CDR3nt: TGTGCCACCAGTGATTTGTTATTGGAGAGGACAGGGGGACGCGAGCAGTACTTC; CDR3aa: CATSDLLLERTGGREQYF
d_gene: .; len: 14; v_gene: TRBV18; abundance: .; j_gene: TRBJ1-1; CDR3nt: TGTGCCAGCTCACCACGAACAGGGTACTCTGAAGCTTTCTTT; CDR3aa: CASSPRTGYSEAFF
d_gene: .; len: 15; v_gene: TRBV19; abundance: .; j_gene: TRBJ2-1; CDR3nt: TGTGCCAGTAGTATCAATCCTAGCTCCGTCTATGAGCAGTTCTTC; CDR3aa: CASSINPSSVYEQFF
d_gene: .; len: 15; v_gene: TRBV10-3; abundance: .; j_gene: TRBJ2-6; CDR3nt: TGTGCCATCAGTGAGGGAATTTCTGGGGCCAACGTCCTGACTTTC; CDR3aa: CAISEGISGANVLTF
d_gene: .; len: 13; v_gene: TRBV20-1; abundance: .; j_gene: TRBJ1-5; CDR3nt: TGCAGTGCTAGGGAATATAGCAATCAGCCCCAGCATTTT; CDR3aa: CSAREYSNQPQHF
d_gene: TRBD2; len: 16; v_gene: TRBV6-2/TRBV6-3; abundance: few; j_gene: TRBJ2-5; CDR3nt: TGTGCCAGCAGTTACCCGAGACTAGCCAAACAAGAGACCCAGTACTTC; CDR3aa: CASSYPRLAKQETQYF
d_gene: TRBD1; len: 15; v_gene: TRBV12-3/TRBV12-4; abundance: few; j_gene: TRBJ2-5; CDR3nt: TGTGCCAGCAGTCGGCGGACAGGGGTGGAAGAGACCCAGTACTTC; CDR3aa: CASSRRTGVEETQYF
d_gene: TRBD2; len: 14; v_gene: TRBV5-4; abundance: few; j_gene: TRBJ2-1; CDR3nt: TGTGCCAGCAGCAAGGGACTAGCGGGTAATGAGCAGTTCTTC; CDR3aa: CASSKGLAGNEQFF
d_gene: TRBD2; len: 15; v_gene: TRBV7-2; abundance: .; j_gene: TRBJ2-2; CDR3nt: TGTGCCAGCAGACCGGGACTAGCGGGAGACGGGGAGCTGTTTTTT; CDR3aa: CASRPGLAGDGELFF
d_gene: .; len: 12; v_gene: TRBV7-3; abundance: .; j_gene: TRBJ2-1; CDR3nt: TGTGCCAGCAGCGTAAACTTGGATGAGCAGTTCTTC; CDR3aa: CASSVNLDEQFF
d_gene: .; len: 13; v_gene: TRBV19; abundance: .; j_gene: TRBJ1-2; CDR3nt: TGTGCCAGTACTGGGAGGGCAGGGGATGGCTACACCTTC; CDR3aa: CASTGRAGDGYTF
d_gene: TRBD2; len: 16; v_gene: TRBV9; abundance: few; j_gene: TRBJ2-1; CDR3nt: TGTGCCAGCAGCGTTACCTCGGGACTAGCATGGAATGAGCAGTTCTTC; CDR3aa: CASSVTSGLAWNEQFF
d_gene: TRBD1; len: 13; v_gene: TRBV7-2; abundance: .; j_gene: TRBJ2-3; CDR3nt: TGTGCCAGCAGCTTAGGGCAGGGGGCTTGGCAGTATTTT; CDR3aa: CASSLGQGAWQYF
d_gene: .; len: 21; v_gene: TRBV20-1; abundance: .; j_gene: TRBJ2-2; CDR3nt: .; CDR3aa: CSARNQAYEQYFGPGTGELFF
d_gene: TRBD2; len: 16; v_gene: TRBV5-1; abundance: .; j_gene: TRBJ2-5; CDR3nt: TGCGCCAGCAGCTTGTTACTAGCGGGAGGGTTAGAGACCCAGTACTTC; CDR3aa: CASSLLLAGGLETQYF
d_gene: .; len: 15; v_gene: TRBV11-1; abundance: .; j_gene: TRBJ2-7; CDR3nt: TGTGCCAGCAGCTTTGGGCTACTGTCGTCCTACGAGCAGTACTTC; CDR3aa: CASSFGLLSSYEQYF
d_gene: .; len: 17; v_gene: TRBV12-3/TRBV12-4; abundance: .; j_gene: TRBJ1-4; CDR3nt: TGTGCCAGCAGCCTACACCGCCGGGACACAACTAATGAAAAACTGTTTTTT; CDR3aa: CASSLHRRDTTNEKLFF
d_gene: .; len: 17; v_gene: TRBV5-1; abundance: .; j_gene: TRBJ1-1; CDR3nt: TGCGCCAGCAGCTTGGCCCTACGGGCAGGGAAAGGCGCTGAAGCTTTCTTT; CDR3aa: CASSLALRAGKGAEAFF
d_gene: .; len: 16; v_gene: TRBV21-1; abundance: .; j_gene: TRBJ2-2; CDR3nt: TGTGCCAGCAGCAAAGCCCGAAACGCGAACACCGGGGAGCTGTTTTTT; CDR3aa: CASSKARNANTGELFF
d_gene: TRBD2; len: 16; v_gene: TRBV6-2/TRBV6-3; abundance: .; j_gene: TRBJ2-1; CDR3nt: TGTGCCAGCAGCGCGGCGGCTAGCGGGAACAACAATGAGCAGTTCTTC; CDR3aa: CASSAAASGNNNEQFF